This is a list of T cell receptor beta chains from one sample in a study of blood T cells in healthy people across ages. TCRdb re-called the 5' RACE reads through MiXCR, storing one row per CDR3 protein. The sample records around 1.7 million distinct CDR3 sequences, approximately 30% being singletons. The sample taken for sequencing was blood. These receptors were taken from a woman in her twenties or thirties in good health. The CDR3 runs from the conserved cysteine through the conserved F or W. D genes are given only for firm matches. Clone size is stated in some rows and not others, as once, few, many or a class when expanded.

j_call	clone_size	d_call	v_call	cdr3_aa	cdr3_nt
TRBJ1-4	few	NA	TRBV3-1	CASSARAANEKLFF	TGTGCCAGCAGCGCGCGGGCCGCTAATGAAAAACTGTTTTTT
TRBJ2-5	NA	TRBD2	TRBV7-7	CASSQQPSGPGTQYF	TGTGCCAGCAGCCAACAGCCTAGCGGGCCAGGGACCCAGTACTTC
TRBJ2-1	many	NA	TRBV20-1	CSARDRGGGEQFF	TGCAGTGCTAGAGATCGAGGGGGGGGTGAGCAGTTCTTC
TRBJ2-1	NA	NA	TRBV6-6	CASRDPGTRGRGQFF	TGTGCCAGCAGGGATCCCGGGACCCGAGGACGAGGGCAGTTCTTC
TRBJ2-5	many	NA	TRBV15	CATSRDGKREETQYF	TGTGCCACCAGCAGAGATGGGAAGCGGGAAGAGACCCAGTACTTC
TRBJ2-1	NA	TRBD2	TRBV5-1	CASSTSGAGGRNEQFF	TGCGCCAGCAGCACCTCCGGCGCGGGGGGCAGGAATGAGCAGTTCTTC
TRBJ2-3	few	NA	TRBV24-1	CATSDFPSTDTQYF	TGTGCCACCAGTGATTTCCCTAGCACAGATACGCAGTATTTT
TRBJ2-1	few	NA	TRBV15	CATSTGDSHSYNEQFF	TGTGCCACCAGCACGGGGGACTCCCACTCCTACAATGAGCAGTTCTTC
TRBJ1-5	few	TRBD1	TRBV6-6	CATWRQGSNQPQHF	TGTGCCACCTGGAGACAGGGAAGCAATCAGCCCCAGCATTTT
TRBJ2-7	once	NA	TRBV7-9	CASSRTGPAYEQYF	TGTGCCAGCAGTCGTACAGGGCCAGCCTACGAGCAGTACTTC
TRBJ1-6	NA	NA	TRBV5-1	CASSYISGAGNSPLHF	TGCGCCAGCAGCTATATTTCTGGGGCGGGGAATTCACCCCTCCACTTT
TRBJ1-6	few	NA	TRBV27	CATTGHSNSPLHF	TGTGCCACCACGGGACACTCGAATTCACCCCTCCACTTT
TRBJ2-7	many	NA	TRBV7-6	CASSYRTGVWGNEQYF	TGTGCCAGCAGCTATCGTACGGGAGTTTGGGGAAACGAGCAGTACTTC
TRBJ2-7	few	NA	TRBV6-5	CASSLTGGSYNEQYF	TGTGCCAGCAGTCTGACGGGGGGCTCCTACAATGAGCAGTACTTC
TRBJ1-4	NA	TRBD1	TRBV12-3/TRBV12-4	CASSSVDRGDEKLFF	TGTGCCAGCAGCAGCGTAGACAGGGGAGACGAAAAACTGTTTTTT
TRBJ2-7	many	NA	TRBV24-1	CATSSSYIPRENKYEQYF	TGTGCCACCAGTTCCTCCTATATACCCCGGGAGAATAAGTACGAGCAGTACTTC
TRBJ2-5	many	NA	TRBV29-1	CSVSRGQKETQYF	TGCAGCGTTTCGAGAGGGCAGAAAGAGACCCAGTACTTC
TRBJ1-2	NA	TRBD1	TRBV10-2	CASSAQGGWNYGYTF	TGCGCCAGCAGTGCACAGGGGGGTTGGAACTATGGCTACACCTTC
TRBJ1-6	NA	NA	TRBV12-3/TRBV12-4	CASSPGITYNSPLHF	TGTGCCAGCAGTCCCGGGATAACCTATAATTCACCCCTCCACTTT
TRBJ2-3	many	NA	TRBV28	CASRSPTDTQYF	TGTGCCAGCCGGTCCCCCACAGATACGCAGTATTTT
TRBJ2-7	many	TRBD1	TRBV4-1	CASSQDTGDDYEQYF	TGCGCCAGCAGCCAAGACACAGGGGACGACTACGAGCAGTACTTC
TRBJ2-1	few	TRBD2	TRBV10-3	CATSRREKSHEQFF	TGTGCCACCTCTAGGCGGGAGAAATCTCATGAGCAGTTCTTC
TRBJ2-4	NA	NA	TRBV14	CASIQTGTRNIQYF	TGTGCCAGCATCCAAACCGGGACCCGAAACATTCAGTACTTC
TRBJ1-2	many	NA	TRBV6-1	CASSGDNYGYTF	TGTGCCAGCAGTGGTGACAACTATGGCTACACCTTC
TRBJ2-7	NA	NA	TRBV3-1	CASSQASGGFTYEQYF	TGTGCCAGCAGCCAAGCTTCGGGGGGCTTTACCTACGAGCAGTACTTC
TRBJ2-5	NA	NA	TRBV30	CAVQGRETQYF	TGTGCCGTCCAGGGTAGGGAGACCCAGTACTTC
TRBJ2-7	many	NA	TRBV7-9	CASSQQGVHEQYF	TGTGCCAGCAGTCAACAGGGTGTCCACGAGCAGTACTTC
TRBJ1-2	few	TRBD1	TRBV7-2	CAISQGGRPTDGNYGYTF	TGTGCCATCTCACAGGGGGGTAGACCTACGGACGGAAACTATGGCTACACCTTC
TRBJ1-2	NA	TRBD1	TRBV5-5	CASSTGQGAVNYGHTF	TGTGCCAGCAGCACCGGACAGGGCGCTGTTAACTATGGCCACACCTTC
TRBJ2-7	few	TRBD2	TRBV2	CAGGLAGYEQYF	TGTGCCGGCGGGCTAGCGGGCTACGAGCAGTACTTC
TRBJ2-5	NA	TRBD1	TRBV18	CASSPRGTGYGETQYF	TGTGCCAGCTCACCTCGCGGGACAGGGTACGGAGAGACCCAGTACTTC
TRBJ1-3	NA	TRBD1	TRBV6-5	CASRKTGQGNTIYF	TGTGCCAGCAGGAAGACAGGGCAAGGAAACACCATATATTTT
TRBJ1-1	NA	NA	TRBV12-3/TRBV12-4	CASSNSGRTMNTEAFF	TGTGCCAGCAGCAATTCGGGACGGACCATGAACACTGAAGCTTTCTTT
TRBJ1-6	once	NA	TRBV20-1	CSAAYQTGALHF	TGCAGTGCTGCTTACCAGACTGGGGCCCTCCACTTT
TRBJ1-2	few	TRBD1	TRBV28	CASSSTGQGPYGYTF	TGTGCCAGCAGTTCGACTGGACAGGGGCCTTATGGCTACACCTTC
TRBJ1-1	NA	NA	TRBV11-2	CASSSTTGNTEAFF	TGTGCCAGCAGTTCTACTACAGGGAACACTGAAGCTTTCTTT
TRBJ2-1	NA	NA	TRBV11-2	CASSLDKQGGIEQFF	TGTGCCAGCAGCTTAGACAAGCAGGGGGGCATTGAGCAGTTCTTC
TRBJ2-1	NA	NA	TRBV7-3	CASSFQGRDEQFF	TGTGCCAGCAGCTTCCAGGGGCGGGATGAGCAGTTCTTC
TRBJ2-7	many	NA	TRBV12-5	CASGWGYEQYF	TGTGCTAGTGGTTGGGGCTACGAGCAGTACTTC
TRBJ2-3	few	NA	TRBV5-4	CASSHRDGTDTQYF	TGTGCCAGCAGCCACCGGGACGGCACAGATACGCAGTATTTT
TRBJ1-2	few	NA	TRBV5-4	CASSSAEDYGYTF	TGTGCCAGCAGCTCAGCGGAGGACTATGGCTACACCTTC
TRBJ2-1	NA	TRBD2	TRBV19	CASSRGPSGFSYNEQFF	TGTGCCAGTAGCCGGGGGCCTAGCGGGTTCTCCTACAATGAGCAGTTCTTC
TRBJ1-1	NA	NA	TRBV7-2	CASSLVTGGHTEAFF	TGTGCCAGCAGCTTAGTAACCGGCGGGCACACTGAAGCTTTCTTT
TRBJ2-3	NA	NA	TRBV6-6	CASSPQTGFSTDTQYF	TGTGCCAGCAGTCCTCAAACAGGGTTCAGCACAGATACGCAGTATTTT